This TCR beta chain was captured by sequencing in a study of memory CD4+ T cells and cytomegalovirus serostatus. Across the whole study: Of the healthy Belgian adults, nine or ten were CMV seropositive and around 22 seronegative.

Comment on this clone: Its antigen remains unknown.

General study results and limits: A US-trained random forest predicted CMV serostatus with median AUC around 0.9.

The sort gate was single viable CD3+CD4+CD8-CD45RO+ cells for memory CD4+ T cells. Serostatus was set by detecting CMV pp150, pp28, p38, p52 IgG. After thawing, CD4+ T cells were positively selected. Sequencing used immunoSEQ multiplex PCR; TCRdb keeps in-frame clones, though not all of them. The data show some 30,000 clones, roughly 80% seen once. The CDR3 totals 15 residues. V dropped 8 bases and J dropped 3 bases, with 17 bases sitting between them. Germline CDR1 reads MDHEN; CDR2 reads SYDVKM. The origin of this receptor is an adult in good health and CMV-seronegative. Some clones in this sample may be carry-over from other donors' samples. Material: memory CD4+ T cells from blood. This chain joins TRBV28 and TRBJ2-4; tentatively, D is TRBD2 (6 bases). CDR3 nucleotide sequence: TGTGCCAGCGCCACGTGGGGGGAAAACAAAAACATTCAGTACTTC. Amino acid sequence: CASATWGENKNIQYF.